This T cell receptor beta chain came from a study of human T cells and chemical hapten exposure. General study findings and limits: Because all patients had alopecia, their immune responses might differ from healthy ones. Patch test score tracked positively with PT1 expanded TCR counts. Expanded TCRs grouped into significantly more large CDR3 similarity clusters than controls produced.

This clonotype was counted between two and nine times. Its antigen remains unknown. Time point specified: patch test 3, about 24 weeks after DPC sensitization. Described treatment: therapeutic diphenylcyclopropenone sensitization with weekly scalp DPC. Blood draws preceded each patch test application. From germline, CDR1 is WSHSY and CDR2 SAAADI. The CDR3 runs 14 residues. V lost 2 bases and J lost 1, with 8 bases in between. Each CDR3 protein is one row after TCRdb ran MiXCR on the RACE reads. The sample holds more than 95,000 distinct CDR3 sequences, 25% to 35% seen once. This sequence originates from a man aged 40-55 years with alopecia areata. Some clones in this sample may be carry-over from other donors' samples. The starting material was whole blood, obtained in connection with sensitization to the hapten diphenylcyclopropenone (DPC). The chain is built from TRBV10-2 and TRBJ1-1; D gene unclear. CDR3 DNA: TGCGCCAGCAGTGAGACCCCAAGGAACACTGAAGCTTTCTTT. Translating it yields CASSETPRNTEAFF.